The 8 T cell receptor beta chains reported below all come from one sample, sequenced in a study of blood T cell repertoires in COVID-19. Using immunoSEQ multiplex PCR, the repertoire was profiled, and TCRdb retains in-frame clones only, with some absent. This sample carries about 210,000 clones, 80% to 85% of them seen once, and the ten largest clones take approximately 9%. Sequenced input: PBMCs or T cells enriched from blood (not recorded which). All receptors come from a woman in her fifties or sixties with acute COVID-19.

This clone turned up a few times. The chain carries TRBV18 and TRBJ2-5; possible D gene TRBD2, 6 bases. Trimming shortened V by 3 bases and J by 2 bases, and 10 bases separated the two germline ends. This CDR3 spans 14 amino acids. In germline, CDR1 is KGHSH, CDR2 LQKENI. The CDR3 nucleotides read TGTGCCAGCTCACCCCTAGCGCAGCAAGAGACCCAGTACTTC. This codes for CASSPLAQQETQYF.

The table lists this clone with a few counts. The chain couples TRBV4-1 to TRBJ2-1; 9 positions agree with TRBD2. The CDR3 contains 17 residues. With 0 bases clipped from V and 3 bases from J, the junction kept 6 bases outside the gene matches. The germline gives CDR1 MGHRA, CDR2 YSYEKL. CDR3 nucleotide sequence: TGCGCCAGCAGCCAAGATAATAGACTAGCGGTCTACAATGAGCAGTTCTTC. Translating gives CASSQDNRLAVYNEQFF.

This clone was seen a single time. The chain uses TRBV7-2 and TRBJ2-3, with 10 bases aligning to TRBD2. The CDR3 runs 17 residues. V gave up 0 bases and J gave up 1 base; unmatched junction bases: 4. Germline-derived CDR1 and CDR2 are SGHTA and FQGNSA. This CDR3 reads CASSLAGLAGGTDTQYF. CDR3 sequence (DNA): TGTGCCAGCAGCTTAGCAGGCCTAGCGGGAGGCACAGATACGCAGTATTTT.

This rearrangement joins TRBV7-2 to TRBJ2-2, with a possible D match to TRBD2 (5 bases). This CDR3 contains 15 residues. Germline CDR1 is SGHTA and CDR2 is FQGNSA. Trimming cost V 5 bases and J 4 bases, with 14 bases left between them. In DNA, the CDR3 is TGTGCCAGCAGCCAACTACTAGTTGGCACCGGGGAGCTGTTTTTT. Translation: CASSQLLVGTGELFF.

The rearrangement links TRBV2 to TRBJ2-1; no definite D call. The CDR3 has 13 residues. Trimming cost V 5 bases and J 8 bases, with 13 bases left between them. Germline CDR1 and CDR2: SNHLY and FYNNEI. The DNA of the CDR3 is TGTGCCAGCAGTCAGGCCGCAGACCATGAGCAGTTCTTC. Translated: CASSQAADHEQFF.

This clone was counted a single time. The CDR3 here is CASRGLAGRGHNADTQYF. The DNA of the CDR3 is TGTGCCAGCAGGGGACTAGCGGGGCGGGGACACAACGCGGATACGCAGTATTTT. The chain is built from TRBV28 and TRBJ2-3, with 13 bases aligning to TRBD2. The CDR3 runs to 18 residues. After removal of 6 bases from V and 6 bases from J, the junction contained 15 bases not matched to a gene. Looked up from germline, CDR1 is MDHEN and CDR2 is SYDVKM.

This clone was seen once. The chain links TRBV19 to TRBJ1-2, with TRBD1 matching over 9 bases. V shed 3 bases and J 3 bases; nucleotides not matched to a gene: 11. CDR1 is LNHDA and CDR2 is SQIVND in the germline V gene (reference sequence). This CDR3 comprises 17 residues. CDR3 DNA: TGTGCCAGTAGTATTAACGTCCGGACAGGGGCTCACTATGGCTACACCTTC. It is translated as CASSINVRTGAHYGYTF. Drawing the rest from reference TRBV19 and TRBJ1-2, the complete variable domain is DGGITQSPKYLFRKEGQNVTLSCEQNLNHDAMYWYRQDPGQGLRLIYYSQIVNDFQKGDIAEGYSVSREKKESFPLTVTSAQKNPTAFYLCASSINVRTGAHYGYTFGSGTRLTVV.

The chain is built from TRBV24-1 and TRBJ2-2; 7 nucleotides agree with TRBD2. CDR1 is KGHDR and CDR2 is SFDVKD in the germline V gene. This CDR3 comprises 17 residues. With V trimmed by 4 bases and J by 8 bases, 15 bases remained unmatched. This chain's CDR3 is CATSDPGGTGTPGELFF. The CDR3 nucleotides read TGTGCCACCAGTGACCCCGGGGGGACGGGAACACCGGGGGAGCTGTTTTTT.